Shown below are 5 T cell receptor beta chains from a single sample sequenced in a study of blood T cell repertoires in COVID-19. Clones were sequenced by immunoSEQ multiplex PCR, and TCRdb holds only the in-frame ones, with some missing. The sample has 200,000 to 250,000 clones, approximately 84% seen once. Input material: peripheral blood. These TCRs come from a woman between 50 and 59 years old with active or convalescent COVID-19.

The chain employs TRBV30 and TRBJ2-1; 9 bases agree with TRBD2. This CDR3 contains 15 residues. Per the germline V gene, CDR1 is GTSNPN and CDR2 is SVGIG (reference sequence). J gave up 2 bases and V 2 bases, and 4 bases lay outside the gene matches. CDR3 nucleotides: TGTGCCTGGAGTTTGACTAGCGGCCCCTACAATGAGCAGTTCTTC. Translating gives CAWSLTSGPYNEQFF.

The chain employs TRBV11-2 and TRBJ2-4; possible D gene TRBD2, 7 bases. Trimming cost V 0 bases and J 4 bases, with 22 bases left between them. In germline, CDR1 is SGHAT, CDR2 FQNNGV. The CDR3 sequence is 19 residues long. CDR3 amino acids: CASSLDRGGHKGSKNIQYF. CDR3 nucleotide sequence: TGTGCCAGCAGCTTAGACCGCGGGGGACATAAAGGTTCGAAAAACATTCAGTACTTC.

This chain joins TRBV7-2 and TRBJ2-2; 12 bases align to TRBD2. V dropped 7 bases and J dropped 5; count of bases not matched to a gene: 17. Germline V lookup: CDR1 SGHTA, CDR2 FQGNSA. The CDR3 is 19 amino acids. CDR3 DNA sequence: TGTGCCAGCAAGGGTGGACTAGCGGGGTCAACCGTGGTGACCGGGGAGCTGTTTTTT. Residues: CASKGGLAGSTVVTGELFF. Full variable domain (rest looked up from reference TRBV7-2 and TRBJ2-2): GAGVSQSPSNKVTEKGKDVELRCDPISGHTALYWYRQSLGQGLEFLIYFQGNSAPDKSGLPSDRFSAERTGGSVSTLTIQRTQQEDSAVYLCASKGGLAGSTVVTGELFFGEGSRLTVL.

This chain joins TRBV18 and TRBJ1-1; possible D gene TRBD1, 5 bases. V lost 6 bases to trimming and J lost 1 base, with 9 bases between them. CDR1 and CDR2 (germline): KGHSH, LQKENI. This CDR3 is 13 amino acids long. In DNA form, the CDR3 reads TGTGCCAGCTCCGGGGGGGGGAACACTGAAGCTTTCTTT. Its translation is CASSGGGNTEAFF.

The chain links TRBV18 to TRBJ2-1; weak D call: TRBD1 (6 bases). CDR3 length: 13 residues. Germline assignment: CDR1 KGHSH and CDR2 LQKENI. Trimming took 3 bases from V and 7 from J, leaving 10 bases between them. This CDR3 is CASSPPGQNEQFF. CDR3 nucleotides: TGTGCCAGCTCACCCCCTGGACAGAATGAGCAGTTCTTC. Full variable domain (missing parts from reference TRBV18 and TRBJ2-1): NAGVMQNPRHLVRRRGQEARLRCSPMKGHSHVYWYRQLPEEGLKFMVYLQKENIIDESGMPKERFSAEFPKEGPSILRIQQVVRGDSAAYFCASSPPGQNEQFFGPGTRLTVL.